Sequencing of this T cell receptor (beta chain) was carried out in a study of T cells in Graves' hyperthyroidism and ophthalmopathy. Study background: The authors collected peripheral blood at initial diagnosis, before any treatment.

Investigators excluded patients with uncontrolled infection, other autoimmune disease, pregnancy or lactation. Diagnoses were established using clinical symptoms, serum thyroxine and TRAb, thyroid ultrasound and orbital computed tomography. Study observations and caveats: Median prediction lead before ophthalmopathy onset was around seven months with the model.

The CDR3 covers 14 residues. V shed 5 bases and J 6 bases; nucleotides not matched to a gene: 8. Germline V gives CDR1 SGHTA, CDR2 FQGTGA. The investigators amplified TCR beta CDR3 regions from RNA transcripts. First-round RT-PCR targeting the TCR CDR3 was performed with the HTBI primer set. TCRdb analysed the multiplex PCR reads with MiXCR anew, one entry per CDR3 protein. The data hold around 290,000 distinct CDR3 sequences, with 17% observed a single time. At least ten counts were recorded for this clonotype. Its target is unknown. V and J are TRBV7-3 and TRBJ2-3; 7 bases agree with TRBD1. The source is a woman aged 60-70 years with Graves' ophthalmopathy. Sequenced: blood. CDR3 nucleotides: TGTGCCAGCAGCCAACAGGGGCAAGGGGATACGCAGTATTTT. Amino acids: CASSQQGQGDTQYF.